The entry below describes one TCR beta chain. Some clones are missing from TCRdb's copy, which holds only in-frame ones; the method was immunoSEQ multiplex PCR. The sample contains 390,000 or so clones, 75% to 90% of which appear only once. The data were obtained in a study of blood T cell repertoires in COVID-19. Study information: Specimens from acute and convalescent COVID-19 originated in the United States, Italy and Spain.

Researchers sorted participants into cohorts using their self-reported clinical history. The CDR3 covers 17 residues. The germline CDR1 and CDR2 sequences are SGDLS and YYNGEE. Trimming removed 1 base from V and 8 bases from J; junction bases left unmatched: 11. This chain connects TRBV9 to TRBJ2-1; TRBD2 agrees at 11 bases. Source material: PBMCs or T cells enriched from blood (not recorded which). The source of this sequence is a man younger than 35 who had recovered from COVID-19. CDR3 bases: TGTGCCAGCAGCGTAACAGTGACTAGCGGGACTCTCGATGAGCAGTTCTTC. As protein: CASSVTVTSGTLDEQFF.